Listed below are T cell receptor beta chains from one sample, sequenced in a study of T cell changes during pregnancy in multiple sclerosis. Using immunoSEQ multiplex PCR, the repertoire was profiled, and TCRdb retains in-frame clones only, with some absent. There are 57,000 or so clones in the sample; approximately 91% occur only once, and around 1.3% lies in the top ten. The sample consisted of peripheral blood, taken in the second trimester of pregnancy. These receptors were obtained from a female donor with multiple sclerosis, enrolled in a pregnancy study. Each CDR3 is given with its conserved first and last residue. Each record gives: V gene, clone size, J gene, D gene, CDR3 length, CDR3 protein, CDR3 DNA. The D gene is left open where the match is weak. Where a row states a size, it is once, few, many or the class of an expanded clone; other rows omit it.

TRBV11-2	-	TRBJ2-6	TRBD1	18	CASSFSRQGVPGANVLTF	TGTGCCAGCAGCTTTTCTAGACAGGGTGTCCCTGGGGCCAACGTCCTGACTTTC
TRBV5-1	-	TRBJ2-7	TRBD1	16	CASSWGQGRSSYEQYF	TGCGCCAGCAGCTGGGGACAGGGCCGGAGCTCCTACGAGCAGTACTTC
TRBV14	-	TRBJ1-1	TRBD1	15	CASSQVGTGRTEAFF	TGTGCCAGCAGCCAAGTTGGGACAGGGAGAACTGAAGCTTTCTTT
TRBV4-1	-	TRBJ1-4	-	15	CASSQPGGTNEKLFF	TGCGCCAGCAGCCAACCCGGGGGGACTAATGAAAAACTGTTTTTT
TRBV11-2	-	TRBJ2-1	-	15	CASSLPGAAYNEQFF	TGTGCCAGCAGCTTGCCCGGAGCCGCATACAATGAGCAGTTCTTC
TRBV4-3	-	TRBJ2-3	TRBD1	18	CASSQERFPDRSQDTQYF	TGCGCCAGCAGCCAAGAGCGATTCCCGGACAGGTCCCAGGATACGCAGTATTTT
TRBV6-5	once	TRBJ2-5	-	12	CASRSAGETQYF	TGTGCCAGCAGGTCTGCAGGGGAGACCCAGTACTTC
TRBV7-8	-	TRBJ2-5	TRBD2	16	CASSDRTSGSRETQYF	TGTGCCAGCAGCGACAGGACTAGCGGGTCCAGGGAGACCCAGTACTTC
TRBV6-5	-	TRBJ2-2	-	14	CASRTGVGTGELFF	TGTGCCAGCAGGACAGGCGTGGGTACCGGGGAGCTGTTTTTT
TRBV15	-	TRBJ1-4	-	15	CATSSSGSRIGKLFF	TGTGCCACCAGCTCTTCCGGGTCCCGTATTGGAAAACTGTTTTTT
TRBV5-1	-	TRBJ1-4	-	16	CASSLAGMGLGEKLFF	TGCGCCAGCAGCTTGGCCGGTATGGGACTGGGAGAAAAACTGTTTTTT
TRBV5-1	-	TRBJ1-5	-	15	CASSLAGTPHQPQHF	TGCGCCAGCAGCTTGGCCGGGACACCCCATCAGCCCCAGCATTTT
TRBV10-3	-	TRBJ1-1	TRBD1	14	CAISDWTGKAEAFF	TGTGCCATCAGTGACTGGACAGGGAAGGCTGAAGCTTTCTTT